The T cell receptor (beta chain) under discussion was sequenced for a study of T cell clonality in common variable immunodeficiency. This clone was picked up a small number of times. As yet, its antigen is unknown. The junction differs from germline at one of its ends, possibly a read error. The sequenced fragment ends 3 residues before the CDR3 boundary, so the rest is inferred from the germline J gene. Data came from immunoSEQ multiplex PCR; TCRdb stores just in-frame clones and leaves some out. The sample shows tens of thousands of clones, none of them appearing just once. CDR1 and CDR2 from the germline V gene are SEHNR and FQNEAQ (reference sequence). CDR3 length: 13 amino acids. Both groups were predominantly of Caucasian heritage. The study, taken as a whole, reports: CVID subjects had higher TCRbeta clonality than healthy controls, most marked in about a third.

The sample consisted of peripheral blood mononuclear cells. J is TRBJ1-2 and V is TRBV7-9, with 7 bases lining up with TRBD1. The source of this sequence is a person aged 18-70 years in good health. CDR3 bases read: TGTTCCAGCAGCTCAGGGGGAAACTATGGC. Translated: CSSSSGGNYG. The complete CDR3 sequence is CSSSSGGNYGYTF.